Listed here are 28 T cell receptor beta chains from one sample, sequenced in a study of T-cell memory formation after mild COVID-19. From the 5' RACE reads, TCRdb called clonotypes with MiXCR, one entry per CDR3 protein. The sample includes about 190,000 distinct CDR3 sequences, under 12% of them seen just once. Material for sequencing was PBMCs or a T cell subset sorted from them (not recorded which). Receptors originate from a man in his late teens or twenties who had mild COVID-19 (a few samples of this study predate the infection). Cell type and time point are not known.

This clonotype has only a few counts. The chain couples TRBV4-3 to TRBJ2-7; no clear D. Germline V lookup: CDR1 LGHNA, CDR2 YSLEER. This CDR3 is 15 amino acids long. The V and J ends lost 2 bases and 5 bases respectively, with 16 bases between them. This CDR3 is CASSQSPGPEDEQYF. The CDR3 nucleotides read TGCGCCAGCAGCCAATCTCCGGGCCCCGAGGACGAGCAGTACTTC.

This clonotype showed up just a few times. V usage is TRBV5-1 and J usage is TRBJ2-5; tentatively, D is TRBD1 or TRBD2 (5 bases each). Germline lookup yields CDR1 SGHRS and CDR2 YFSETQ. Deletions cut 3 bases from V and 1 base from J, with 10 bases between. The CDR3 is 14 residues long. The CDR3 reads CASSWAGTQETQYF. CDR3 coding DNA: TGCGCCAGCAGCTGGGCAGGGACCCAAGAGACCCAGTACTTC.

This clonotype was counted a few times. CDR3 DNA: TGTGCCAGCTCACCACTAGCGGGGGGCCACAATGAGCAGTTCTTC. As protein: CASSPLAGGHNEQFF. The gene calls are TRBV18 and TRBJ2-1, with 10 bases that match TRBD2. Germline V gives CDR1 KGHSH, CDR2 LQKENI. This CDR3 has 15 residues. V lost 1 base to trimming and J lost 5 bases; unmatched junction nucleotides: 2.

Ten or more counts support this clonotype. The chain employs TRBV27 and TRBJ2-5; unclear D gene. CDR1 and CDR2 (germline): MNHEY, SMNVEV (reference sequence). V lost 3 bases to trimming and J lost 2 bases, with 10 bases between them. This CDR3 has 14 amino acids. The CDR3 reads CASSFLTEQETQYF. The CDR3 nucleotides are TGTGCCAGCAGTTTCCTGACCGAGCAAGAGACCCAGTACTTC.

This clonotype came up a few times. The chain links TRBV5-1 to TRBJ2-1; no clear D gene. The CDR3 covers 15 residues. Germline CDR1 and CDR2: SGHRS and YFSETQ. V lost 4 bases to trimming and J lost 9 bases, with 20 bases between them. CDR3 sequence: CASSILTGSSGEQFF. In DNA form, the CDR3 reads TGCGCCAGCAGCATCCTCACTGGGTCGAGTGGTGAGCAGTTCTTC.

This clonotype showed up just a few times. The chain combines TRBV28 with TRBJ2-2; TRBD2 is a possible D gene (5 bases). The V gene lost 6 bases and the J gene lost 2 bases, with 13 bases spanning the gap. The CDR3 length is 15 residues. CDR1 is MDHEN, CDR2 SYDVKM, per germline. The CDR3 coding sequence is TGTGCCAGCAGACGGACGGGAAGTAACACCGGGGAGCTGTTTTTT. The encoded protein is CASRRTGSNTGELFF.

This chain connects TRBV3-1 to TRBJ2-2, with D maybe TRBD2 (7 bases). This CDR3 spans 16 amino acids. Trimming took off 0 bases at V and 3 bases at J, with 11 bases between the two ends. Germline values: CDR1 LGHDT, CDR2 YNNKEL (reference sequence). Here the CDR3 reads CASSQDRGGDTGELFF. CDR3 sequence (DNA): TGTGCCAGCAGCCAAGATCGAGGGGGGGACACCGGGGAGCTGTTTTTT. The full variable domain, completed using reference TRBV3-1 and TRBJ2-2, is DTAVSQTPKYLVTQMGNDKSIKCEQNLGHDTMYWYKQDSKKFLKIMFSYNNKELIINETVPNRFSPKSPDKAHLNLHINSLELGDSAVYFCASSQDRGGDTGELFFGEGSRLTVL.

This clonotype was seen at least ten times. The V call is TRBV7-3, the J call TRBJ1-6, with D maybe TRBD1 (5 bases). Germline-derived CDR1 and CDR2 are SGHTA and FQGTGA. V lost 8 bases and J lost 4, with 12 bases in between. This CDR3 is 14 amino acids long. The CDR3 loop is CASSLAGYNSPLHF. As DNA, the CDR3 is TGTGCCAGCTCCTTGGCAGGGTATAATTCACCCCTCCACTTT.

This clonotype was counted only a few times. The rearrangement joins TRBV7-2 to TRBJ1-1; TRBD1 might be the D (5 bases). V was trimmed by 2 bases and J by 8 bases, leaving 12 bases between them. CDR1 and CDR2 from the germline V gene are SGHTA and FQGNSA. This CDR3 comprises 13 residues. The CDR3 DNA is TGTGCCAGCAGCTTAAGGACACCCGGCGAAGCTTTCTTT. Translation: CASSLRTPGEAFF. Looking up the rest from reference TRBV7-2 and TRBJ1-1 gives the full variable domain: GAGVSQSPSNKVTEKGKDVELRCDPISGHTALYWYRQSLGQGLEFLIYFQGNSAPDKSGLPSDRFSAERTGGSVSTLTIQRTQQEDSAVYLCASSLRTPGEAFFGQGTRLTVV.

This clonotype appeared many times. The rearrangement links TRBV5-1 to TRBJ2-2; TRBD1 matches 8 bases. Trimming at V came to 0 bases and at J to 4 bases, leaving 5 bases not matched to a gene. Germline CDR1 reads SGHRS; CDR2 reads YFSETQ. CDR3 length: 16 amino acids. CDR3 nucleotides: TGCGCCAGCAGCTTGGAGCCCCAGGGGGCCACCGGGGAGCTGTTTTTT. Its translation: CASSLEPQGATGELFF. Drawing the rest from reference TRBV5-1 and TRBJ2-2, the complete variable domain is KAGVTQTPRYLIKTRGQQVTLSCSPISGHRSVSWYQQTPGQGLQFLFEYFSETQRNKGNFPGRFSGRQFSNSRSEMNVSTLELGDSALYLCASSLEPQGATGELFFGEGSRLTVL.

The DNA for the CDR3 is TGTGCCAGCAGCCGGGGACAGGGTTACGAGCAGTACTTC. Residues: CASSRGQGYEQYF. This chain connects TRBV4-2 to TRBJ2-7; 9 bases match TRBD1. Germline values: CDR1 LGHNA, CDR2 YNFKEQ. The length of the CDR3 is 13 residues. V shed 4 bases, J shed 4 bases, and the junction held 2 bases outside the gene matches.

This clonotype was recorded a few times. J is TRBJ2-7 and V is TRBV20-1; TRBD1 matches at 7 bases. Losses at the gene ends were 1 base for V and 5 bases for J; bases not matched to a gene: 8. Germline CDR1 and CDR2: DFQATT and SNEGSKA (reference sequence). The CDR3 has 14 residues. DNA of the CDR3: TGCAGTGCTAGAGCCGGGACAGCCGGGAACGAGCAGTACGTC. This sequence encodes CSARAGTAGNEQYV.

The chain couples TRBV7-2 to TRBJ2-5; 8 positions agree with TRBD2. The V segment lost 5 bases and the J segment 4 bases; nucleotides outside the gene matches: 12. The CDR3 has 16 residues. Germline V lookup: CDR1 SGHTA, CDR2 FQGNSA. The CDR3 sequence: CASSPSAGGGRETQYF. In nucleotides, the CDR3 is TGTGCCAGCAGCCCGAGCGCGGGCGGGGGGCGAGAGACCCAGTACTTC.

The chain employs TRBV5-5 and TRBJ1-3; 12 positions agree with TRBD1. Trimming cost V 5 bases and J 2 bases; bases outside gene matches: 5. The germline CDR1 and CDR2 sequences are SGHKS and YYEKEE (reference sequence). The CDR3 loop spans 16 amino acids. The CDR3, as DNA: TGTGCCAGCAGTTACCGGGACAGGGGGCCTGGAAACACCATATATTTT. The encoded protein is CASSYRDRGPGNTIYF. Complete variable domain (other parts from reference TRBV5-5 and TRBJ1-3): DAGVTQSPTHLIKTRGQQVTLRCSPISGHKSVSWYQQVLGQGPQFIFQYYEKEERGRGNFPDRFSARQFPNYSSELNVNALLLGDSALYLCASSYRDRGPGNTIYFGEGSWLTVV.

This clonotype was found a few times. The chain joins TRBV12-3 or TRBV12-4 to TRBJ2-7, with D perhaps assigned TRBD1 or TRBD2 (5 bases each). Trimming shortened V by 3 bases and J by 5 bases, and 20 bases separated the two germline ends. The CDR3 runs to 16 residues. CDR3 bases: TGTGCCAGCAGTTTCTACAGGTTTGGGCTCGGGGACGAGCAGTACTTC. It is translated as CASSFYRFGLGDEQYF.

This clonotype was counted between two and nine times. Here the CDR3 DNA reads TGCGCCAGCAGCCACGATTTCAGAGATACGCAGTATTTT. This codes for CASSHDFRDTQYF. The chain recombines TRBV4-3 with TRBJ2-3; D unclear. Germline loops: CDR1 LGHNA, CDR2 YSLEER. The CDR3 is 13 residues long. V dropped 3 bases and J dropped 5 bases, with 9 bases sitting between them.

This clonotype appeared many times. V is TRBV7-2 and J is TRBJ1-1; D not certain. Trimming stripped 4 bases from V and 3 bases from J, with 12 bases between. This CDR3 comprises 14 residues. Germline CDR1 is SGHTA and CDR2 is FQGNSA. The CDR3 is CASSSGFMYTEAFF. As DNA, the CDR3 is TGTGCCAGCAGCTCAGGTTTCATGTACACTGAAGCTTTCTTT. Full variable domain (remainder filled in from reference TRBV7-2 and TRBJ1-1): GAGVSQSPSNKVTEKGKDVELRCDPISGHTALYWYRQSLGQGLEFLIYFQGNSAPDKSGLPSDRFSAERTGGSVSTLTIQRTQQEDSAVYLCASSSGFMYTEAFFGQGTRLTVV.

This clonotype appeared a few times. The chain has TRBV20-1 and TRBJ2-1, with 8 bases that match TRBD1. The CDR3 contains 13 residues. The V and J ends lost 4 bases and 12 bases, in that order; junction bases with no gene match: 11. Germline V gene sequence: CDR1 DFQATT, CDR2 SNEGSKA (reference sequence). The CDR3 loop reads CSAISRGQERQFF. CDR3 DNA sequence: TGCAGTGCTATATCCAGGGGGCAGGAACGGCAGTTCTTC.

This clonotype was seen a few times. The chain combines TRBV7-9 with TRBJ1-3; D gene unclear. V was shortened by 6 bases and J by 0 bases, with 9 bases between the two germline ends. The CDR3 has 14 amino acids. The germline V gene encodes CDR1 SEHNR and CDR2 FQNEAQ (reference sequence). The CDR3 region is CASREALSGNTIYF. The CDR3 region has the DNA TGTGCCAGCAGAGAAGCGCTCTCTGGAAACACCATATATTTT.

The chain joins TRBV10-3 to TRBJ2-2; TRBD1 agrees at 8 bases. Germline CDR1 is ENHRY and CDR2 is SYGVKD. J gave up 2 bases and V 4 bases, and 3 bases lay outside the gene matches. The CDR3 is made up of 15 amino acids. The chain's CDR3 is CAISGQGLNTGELFF. The CDR3, as DNA: TGTGCCATCAGTGGACAGGGGCTCAACACCGGGGAGCTGTTTTTT.

In this sample, this clonotype turned up a few times. As DNA, the CDR3 is TGTGCCAGCAGCCAAGAACAGGGGAATTCACCCCTCCACTTT. It encodes CASSQEQGNSPLHF. This chain links TRBV4-2 with TRBJ1-6; 7 bases align to TRBD1. The germline V gene has CDR1 LGHNA and CDR2 YNFKEQ. V was clipped by 0 bases and J by 7 bases; unmatched bases: 0. The CDR3 spans 14 residues.

This clonotype was observed at least ten times. The J gene is TRBJ2-3, the V gene TRBV6-6; 9 bases are shared with TRBD2. Trimming took 6 bases from V and 1 from J; bases not matched to a gene: 8. The CDR3 sequence is 16 residues long. CDR1 and CDR2 from the germline V gene are MNHNY and SVGAGI (reference sequence). CDR3 in amino acids: CASRSGLAGRTDTQYF. CDR3 coding DNA: TGTGCCAGCAGATCCGGTCTAGCGGGGCGCACAGATACGCAGTATTTT.

In its sample, this clonotype was seen a few times. The chain recombines TRBV24-1 with TRBJ2-1, with TRBD2 matching over 7 bases. The junction had 14 bases not matched to a gene; V was cut back by 4 bases and J by 6 bases. The CDR3 covers 17 residues. Germline V lookup: CDR1 KGHDR, CDR2 SFDVKD. The CDR3 here is CATSDVERDSLSNEQFF. The CDR3 nucleotides are TGTGCCACCAGTGACGTGGAGCGGGATAGCCTATCCAATGAGCAGTTCTTC.

This clonotype was detected ten times or more. The V and J genes are TRBV6-2 or TRBV6-3 and TRBJ2-3; tentatively, D is TRBD1 or TRBD2 (6 bases each). The ends were cut back, 5 bases at V and 3 bases at J, with 15 bases in the middle. The length of the CDR3 is 15 residues. CDR1 is MNHEY and CDR2 is SVGEGT in the germline V gene. The CDR3 sequence: CASSRGQTNTDTQYF. For the CDR3, the DNA is TGTGCCAGCAGTCGGGGGCAAACCAATACAGATACGCAGTATTTT.

The sample holds a few counts of this clonotype. This rearrangement joins TRBV29-1 to TRBJ2-5; TRBD2 might be the D (7 bases). Trimming left V 8 bases short and J 8 bases short, with 24 bases between. The CDR3 is 14 residues long. CDR1 is SQVTM, CDR2 ANQGSEA, per germline. CDR3 nucleotide sequence: TGCAGCATAGGGCTCGGCGGGGGCCCCGAAACCCAGTACTTC. Its translation: CSIGLGGGPETQYF.

The CDR3 nucleotides read TGTGCCAGCTCACTGACAGGGTCAAGGGGCTACACCTTC. Protein product: CASSLTGSRGYTF. The chain couples TRBV18 to TRBJ1-2; TRBD1 aligns across 7 bases. V dropped 4 bases and J dropped 8; count of bases not matched to a gene: 7. Germline CDR1 is KGHSH and CDR2 is LQKENI. The CDR3 loop spans 13 amino acids. Full variable domain (rest looked up from reference TRBV18 and TRBJ1-2): NAGVMQNPRHLVRRRGQEARLRCSPMKGHSHVYWYRQLPEEGLKFMVYLQKENIIDESGMPKERFSAEFPKEGPSILRIQQVVRGDSAAYFCASSLTGSRGYTFGSGTRLTVV.

The rearrangement joins TRBV7-8 to TRBJ1-1, with D maybe TRBD1 (6 bases). Trimming removed 3 bases at V and 0 bases at J, with 11 bases between. Germline CDR1 SGHVS, CDR2 FQNEAQ. CDR3 length equals 15 residues. CDR3 region: CASSFGRGVNTEAFF. In nucleotides, the CDR3 is TGTGCCAGCAGCTTTGGCAGGGGCGTGAACACTGAAGCTTTCTTT.

The sample holds a few counts of this clonotype. The rearrangement links TRBV28 to TRBJ1-2; D is ambiguous. Between the trimmed V and J ends, which lost 2 bases and 6 bases, there was a span of 22 bases. Germline CDR1 reads MDHEN; CDR2 reads SYDVKM. The CDR3 is 17 residues long. The CDR3 sequence: CASSLTPGGSRNHGYTF. For the CDR3, the DNA is TGTGCCAGCAGTTTAACTCCGGGAGGCTCCCGAAACCATGGCTACACCTTC.